A single sample is the source of the 30 T cell receptor beta chains below, sequenced in a study of T cell changes during pregnancy in multiple sclerosis. TCRdb's table, derived via immunoSEQ multiplex PCR, lists solely in-frame clones and lacks some. There are approximately 80,000 clones in the sample; over 80% occur only once, and about 3.8% lies in the top ten. The sequencing used PBMCs, collected in the first trimester of pregnancy. The receptors come from a female donor in good health, serving as a control in a pregnancy study. Some clones in this sample may be carry-over from other donors' samples.

The V and J genes are TRBV9 and TRBJ1-1; perhaps TRBD1 as D (6 bases). The V gene's germline CDR1 is SGDLS and CDR2 YYNGEE. The V and J ends lost 3 bases and 3 bases respectively, with 12 bases between them. This CDR3 contains 14 residues. The CDR3 sequence is CASSARGPDTEAFF. Written as DNA, the CDR3 is TGTGCCAGCAGCGCCAGGGGCCCGGACACTGAAGCTTTCTTT.

The V gene is TRBV19, the J gene TRBJ1-5; TRBD1 might be the D (5 bases). With 1 base removed from V and 7 bases from J, the gap between germline ends came to 8 bases. The germline CDR1 and CDR2 sequences are LNHDA and SQIVND (reference sequence). The CDR3 has 13 residues. The CDR3 loop reads CASSIVQAQPQHF. The CDR3 DNA follows: TGTGCCAGTAGTATAGTACAGGCCCAGCCCCAGCATTTT.

The chain is built from TRBV10-1 and TRBJ2-5; 7 nucleotides agree with TRBD2. The CDR3 runs 19 residues. Per the germline V gene, CDR1 is WNHNN and CDR2 is SYGVQD (reference sequence). V was pared by 7 bases and J by 5 bases, with 25 bases of the junction left unmatched. This CDR3 is CASTPARGGGGPVYETQYF. In nucleotides, the CDR3 is TGCGCCAGCACTCCCGCTCGGGGAGGCGGGGGTCCCGTATATGAGACCCAGTACTTC.

The V call is TRBV4-2, the J call TRBJ2-1, with 14 bases lining up with TRBD2. The V gene's germline CDR1 is LGHNA and CDR2 YNFKEQ. J gave up 5 bases and V 4 bases, and 4 bases lay outside the gene matches. This CDR3 has 16 residues. CDR3 protein: CASSRVTSGGDNEQFF. The CDR3 nucleotides read TGTGCCAGCAGCCGCGTGACTAGCGGGGGGGACAATGAGCAGTTCTTC.

This chain's CDR3 is CASSQDLQEGRRAFF. Here the CDR3 DNA reads TGCGCCAGCAGCCAAGATTTACAGGAGGGAAGGAGAGCTTTCTTT. This chain uses TRBV4-3 with TRBJ1-1; possible D gene TRBD1, 5 bases. Germline V gives CDR1 LGHNA, CDR2 YSLEER. Trimming stripped 0 bases from V and 10 bases from J, with 18 bases between. This CDR3 spans 15 amino acids.

The V gene is TRBV18, the J gene TRBJ2-5, with D maybe TRBD1 (6 bases). The end of the DNA aligns better with TRBJ2-7, so the J call may be wrong. CDR3 size: 13 residues. CDR1 and CDR2 (germline): KGHSH, LQKENI. CDR3 sequence (DNA): TGTGCCAGCTCCGAGACAGGAGACTACGAGCAGTACTTC. It specifies CASSETGDYEQYF.

The genes are TRBV29-1 and TRBJ1-1; D is possibly TRBD1 (5 bases). CDR1 SQVTM and CDR2 ANQGSEA come from the germline V gene. Trimming removed 6 bases from V and 1 base from J, with 12 bases in between. The CDR3 totals 13 residues. The CDR3 sequence: CSVRGRPNTEAFF. DNA of the CDR3: TGCAGCGTAAGGGGTCGCCCGAACACTGAAGCTTTCTTT.

The chain has TRBV28 and TRBJ2-7; 7 bases are shared with TRBD2. Germline CDR1 is MDHEN and CDR2 is SYDVKM. The CDR3 contains 14 residues. The V and J ends lost 4 bases and 6 bases, in that order; junction bases with no gene match: 9. CDR3 sequence reads: CASSYRGRVSEQYF. The DNA of the CDR3 is TGTGCCAGCAGTTACCGGGGGAGGGTCTCCGAGCAGTACTTC.

V gene TRBV5-1 combines with J gene TRBJ2-2; 7 bases agree with TRBD1. With 3 bases clipped from V and 5 bases from J, the junction kept 1 base outside the gene matches. Looked up from germline, CDR1 is SGHRS and CDR2 is YFSETQ. The CDR3 is 13 residues long. CDR3 sequence: CASSSGGTGELFF. The CDR3 DNA reads TGCGCCAGCAGCTCAGGGGGAACCGGGGAGCTGTTTTTT.

This clone was detected a few times. The chain combines TRBV19 with TRBJ1-1; 9 positions agree with TRBD1. J was trimmed by 10 bases and V by 7 bases; bases with no gene match: 4. The CDR3 loop spans 11 amino acids. Germline V gives CDR1 LNHDA, CDR2 SQIVND (reference sequence). The CDR3 DNA sequence: TGTGCCAGTAAAACAGGGGGCGCAGCTTTCTTT. Its translation: CASKTGGAAFF.

V gene TRBV5-1 combines with J gene TRBJ2-3, with 9 bases matching TRBD2. The CDR3 contains 15 residues. V lost 4 bases, J lost 5 bases, and 8 bases stayed unmatched. CDR1 is SGHRS and CDR2 is YFSETQ in the germline V gene. CDR3 bases: TGCGCCAGCAGCACCATAGCGGGAGTCGGAGATACGCAGTATTTT. Its protein product is CASSTIAGVGDTQYF.

V and J are TRBV2 and TRBJ1-1, with D possibly being TRBD1 (6 bases). The germline CDR1 and CDR2 sequences are SNHLY and FYNNEI. This CDR3 is 13 amino acids long. V lost 5 bases to trimming and J lost 8 bases, with 15 bases between them. The CDR3 sequence: CASSPGTSTEAFF. The CDR3 DNA follows: TGTGCCAGCAGTCCCGGGACAAGCACCGAAGCTTTCTTT.

The chain carries TRBV29-1 and TRBJ2-1, with TRBD2 identical over 10 bases. From germline, CDR1 is SQVTM and CDR2 ANQGSEA. Trimming removed 6 bases from V and 4 bases from J; junction bases left unmatched: 6. The CDR3 covers 14 residues. CDR3 sequence (DNA): TGCAGCGTGGACCTAGCGGGGGAGTACAATGAGCAGTTCTTC. Its protein is CSVDLAGEYNEQFF.

This rearrangement joins TRBV2 to TRBJ1-5; perhaps TRBD1 as D (5 bases). V lost 4 bases to trimming and J lost 6 bases, with 10 bases between them. The germline gives CDR1 SNHLY, CDR2 FYNNEI. CDR3 length equals 13 residues. DNA of the CDR3: TGTGCCAGCAGTGGACAGCGCGGTCAGCCCCAGCATTTT. Translating gives CASSGQRGQPQHF.

The chain uses TRBV5-6 and TRBJ2-3; D not resolved. Deletions cut 0 bases from V and 5 bases from J, with 16 bases between. Germline V CDR1 and CDR2: SGHDT, YYEEEE. The CDR3 has 16 residues. The CDR3 DNA sequence: TGTGCCAGCAGCTTGGGGGTGACTCCTTCGGGAGATACGCAGTATTTT. Its protein product is CASSLGVTPSGDTQYF.

This clone was seen only once. The chain is built from TRBV10-3 and TRBJ1-2, with 7 bases that match TRBD1. The germline V gene has CDR1 ENHRY and CDR2 SYGVKD. The CDR3 loop spans 15 amino acids. V trimming: 0 bases; J trimming: 0 bases; junction bases outside the gene matches: 1. The DNA for the CDR3 is TGTGCCATCAGTGAGTCGGGACAGCCTAACTATGGCTACACCTTC. It yields the protein CAISESGQPNYGYTF.

This clone was observed once. The V gene is TRBV20-1, the J gene TRBJ1-2; no definite D call. The CDR3 length is 10 residues. Germline CDR1 DFQATT, CDR2 SNEGSKA (reference sequence). The CDR3 DNA is TGCGGGGAGGAAGAGGGCGGCTACACCTTC. This codes for CGEEEGGYTF.

As to this clone: This specimen includes other DNA sequences encoding the same CDR3. The chain uses TRBV7-2 and TRBJ2-5; possibly TRBD1 for D (6 bases). This CDR3 comprises 13 residues. In germline, CDR1 is SGHTA, CDR2 FQGNSA. Trimming pared 1 base from V and 5 bases from J, leaving 8 bases between. CDR3 region: CASSLGGRETQYF. The DNA of the CDR3 is TGTGCCAGCAGCTTAGGGGGGCGTGAGACCCAGTACTTC.

This clone has just a few counts. The chain couples TRBV27 to TRBJ1-1; D call uncertain. Germline V gives CDR1 MNHEY, CDR2 SMNVEV (reference sequence). The ends were cut back, 6 bases at V and 1 base at J, with 12 bases in the middle. There are 14 residues in the CDR3. The CDR3 nucleotides are TGTGCCAGCAGACCCATTACACAGAACACTGAAGCTTTCTTT. Amino acids: CASRPITQNTEAFF.

The rearrangement joins TRBV5-6 to TRBJ2-7; the match to TRBD1 covers 8 bases. CDR3 length equals 16 residues. With 0 bases clipped from V and 3 bases from J, the junction kept 8 bases outside the gene matches. In germline, CDR1 is SGHDT, CDR2 YYEEEE. The CDR3 here is CASSLGTGRRDYEQYF. The CDR3 bases are TGTGCCAGCAGCTTGGGGACAGGGAGGAGGGACTACGAGCAGTACTTC.

The V and J genes are TRBV29-1 and TRBJ2-3; 9 nucleotides align to TRBD1. This CDR3 spans 12 amino acids. Unmatched junction bases numbered 3, after V lost 7 bases and J lost 4 bases. Germline V gene lookup returns CDR1 SQVTM and CDR2 ANQGSEA. CDR3 residues: CSADRGADTQYF. Here the CDR3 DNA reads TGCAGCGCGGACAGGGGTGCAGATACGCAGTATTTT.

The rearrangement joins TRBV28 to TRBJ2-7; 11 nucleotides align to TRBD1. The germline gives CDR1 MDHEN, CDR2 SYDVKM. V lost 2 bases, J lost 4 bases, and 7 bases stayed unmatched. The CDR3 contains 16 residues. CDR3 in DNA: TGTGCCAGCAGTTTAGGTTGGGGGACAGGGGGGTACGAGCAGTACTTC. Protein sequence: CASSLGWGTGGYEQYF. Filled out from reference TRBV28 and TRBJ2-7, the complete variable domain reads DVKVTQSSRYLVKRTGEKVFLECVQDMDHENMFWYRQDPGLGLRLIYFSYDVKMKEKGDIPEGYSVSREKKERFSLILESASTNQTSMYLCASSLGWGTGGYEQYFGPGTRLTVT.

The chain is built from TRBV4-2 and TRBJ2-3; 11 positions agree with TRBD2. The CDR3 extends over 14 amino acids. V dropped 7 bases and J dropped 5; count of bases not matched to a gene: 5. Per germline, CDR1 LGHNA and CDR2 YNFKEQ. CDR3 loop: CASKTSGVEDTQYF. DNA for the CDR3: TGTGCCAGCAAGACTAGCGGGGTTGAAGATACGCAGTATTTT.

The gene calls are TRBV25-1 and TRBJ1-6; D is unresolved. V dropped 4 bases and J dropped 9 bases, with 10 bases sitting between them. Germline values: CDR1 MGHDK, CDR2 SYGVNS. The length of the CDR3 is 13 residues. CDR3 nucleotide sequence: TGTGCCAGCAGTGGTTCCACGAGTTCACCCCTCCACTTT. Protein product: CASSGSTSSPLHF.

This chain uses TRBV5-1 with TRBJ2-7; 9 positions match TRBD2. Germline V gene lookup returns CDR1 SGHRS and CDR2 YFSETQ. The J segment lost 1 base and the V segment lost 4 bases, leaving 3 bases of the junction unmatched. CDR3 size: 14 residues. The CDR3 DNA reads as TGCGCCAGCAGCCCGGGACTAGCTTCCTACGAGCAGTACTTC. Its protein is CASSPGLASYEQYF.

This chain links TRBV19 with TRBJ2-7; D gene uncertain. This CDR3 contains 12 residues. The germline V gene encodes CDR1 LNHDA and CDR2 SQIVND (reference sequence). Trimming took off 0 bases at V and 6 bases at J, with 6 bases between the two ends. The CDR3 loop is CASSIEGSEQYF. The CDR3 nucleotides read TGTGCCAGTAGTATAGAGGGCAGCGAGCAGTACTTC.

This chain joins TRBV6-5 and TRBJ1-4; perhaps TRBD1 as D (6 bases). In germline, CDR1 is MNHEY, CDR2 SVGAGI. The CDR3 is 14 residues long. Trimming cost V 2 bases and J 7 bases, with 11 bases left between them. The CDR3 region is CASSYATGSEKLFF. The CDR3 DNA follows: TGTGCCAGCAGTTACGCGACAGGATCTGAAAAACTGTTTTTT.

V is TRBV19 and J is TRBJ1-5, with a tentative D call TRBD1 (5 bases). This CDR3 is built from 15 residues. V lost 6 bases and J lost 1, with 13 bases in between. Germline V gene data show CDR1 as LNHDA and CDR2 as SQIVND (reference sequence). The CDR3 nucleotides are TGTGCCAGTAGGATCAGCGGGGGAAGCAATCAGCCCCAGCATTTT. Amino acid sequence: CASRISGGSNQPQHF.

This chain uses TRBV7-9 with TRBJ1-2, with D maybe TRBD1 (6 bases). Germline-derived CDR1 and CDR2 are SEHNR and FQNEAQ (reference sequence). The V end was cut by 7 bases, the J end by 4 bases, with 22 bases between. The CDR3 runs to 16 residues. CDR3 protein: CASNELVTGLIYGYTF. Here the CDR3 DNA reads TGTGCCAGCAACGAATTAGTTACAGGGCTGATCTATGGCTACACCTTC.

This chain uses TRBV28 with TRBJ1-2; TRBD1 agrees at 8 bases. J gave up 3 bases and V 4 bases, and 13 bases lay outside the gene matches. This CDR3 has 17 amino acids. Germline lookup yields CDR1 MDHEN and CDR2 SYDVKM. The CDR3 sequence is CASSWSGQGGTDYGYTF. The CDR3 DNA is TGTGCCAGCAGTTGGTCCGGACAGGGCGGGACTGACTATGGCTACACCTTC.